This record looks at one T cell receptor beta chain sequence and its context. The antigen is not known. Naive-designated CD8 cells lacked CD45RO, were positively enriched for CCR7, and omitted terminally differentiated effector memory CD45RA+ cells. Original processing methods: ImmunoSEQ gave junction-only sequences without quality scores, so filtering differed. The data were produced by immunoSEQ multiplex PCR, yet TCRdb's version contains in-frame clones alone and is incomplete. V and J calls and clone size are those listed in that table; D and trimming were worked out from the DNA. The repertoire holds about 2 million clones, with roughly 95% as singletons. This specimen belongs to a study of shared clonotypes between healthy human individuals. Findings and caveats of the study: Some clonotypes were shared by all four sorted-subset donors, while others were not shared. The non-shared ones had lower generation probabilities than the shared ones.

This TCR was recovered from a man aged 18 to 30 in good health. Sequencing was done on a sample of naive CD8+ T cells sorted from blood.

The chain's CDR3 is CASREGPGQGKDTQYF. The DNA of the CDR3 is TGTGCCAGCAGAGAGGGACCGGGACAGGGGAAAGATACGCAGTATTTT. This rearrangement joins TRBV2 to TRBJ2-3, with 10 bases aligning to TRBD1. Germline V gene lookup returns CDR1 SNHLY and CDR2 FYNNEI. The CDR3 loop spans 16 amino acids. V shed 6 bases and J 5 bases; nucleotides not matched to a gene: 11.